This T cell receptor beta chain comes out of a study of beta chain features in type 1 diabetes. Findings and caveats of the study: Short templates might get an advantage during PCR, and this would be equal in patients and controls. In all four CD4+ subsets, TCRB CDR3 length was significantly, moderately reduced in type 1 diabetes. Healthy donors had naive, central memory and Treg TCRB repertoires that appeared less similar than those seen among patients.

With 1 base removed from V and 2 bases from J, the gap between germline ends came to 5 bases. The CDR3 extends over 13 amino acids. The germline V gene has CDR1 GTSNPN and CDR2 SVGIG (reference sequence). Regarding this clone: The antigen is undetermined.

Sequencing targeted expressed TCRB transcripts, as all isolated RNA had been reverse transcribed. Generated by immunoSEQ multiplex PCR, the TCRdb table keeps only in-frame clones and is missing some. Of approximately 260,000 clones listed, about a fifth are singletons. Sorting based on CD45RO/CCR7/CD25/CD127/CD95/CD27 separated CD4+ naive, central memory, regulatory and stem cell-like memory cells. Every sorted population was more than 95% pure. The sample taken for sequencing was naive CD4+ T cells from blood. This receptor was identified in a woman aged 40 to 50 with type 1 diabetes. The V gene is TRBV30, the J gene TRBJ2-2, with D hard to call. For the CDR3, the DNA is TGTGCCTGGAGTGCAGAAAACACCGGGGAGCTGTTTTTT. As protein: CAWSAENTGELFF.